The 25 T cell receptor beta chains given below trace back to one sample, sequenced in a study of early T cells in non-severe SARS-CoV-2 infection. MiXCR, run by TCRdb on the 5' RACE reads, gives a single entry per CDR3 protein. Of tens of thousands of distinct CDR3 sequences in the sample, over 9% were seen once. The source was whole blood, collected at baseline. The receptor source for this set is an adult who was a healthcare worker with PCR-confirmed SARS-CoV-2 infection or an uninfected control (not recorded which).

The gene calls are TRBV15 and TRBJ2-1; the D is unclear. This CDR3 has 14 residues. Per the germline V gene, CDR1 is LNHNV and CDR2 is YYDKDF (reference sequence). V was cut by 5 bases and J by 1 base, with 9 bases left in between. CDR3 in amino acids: CATSSRPSYNEQFF. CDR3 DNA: TGTGCCACCAGCTCGCGACCTTCCTACAATGAGCAGTTCTTC.

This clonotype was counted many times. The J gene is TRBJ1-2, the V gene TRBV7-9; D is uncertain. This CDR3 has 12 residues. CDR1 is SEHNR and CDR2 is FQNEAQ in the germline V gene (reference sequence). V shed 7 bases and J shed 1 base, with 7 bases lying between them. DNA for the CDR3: TGTGCCAGCACCCAGGTTAACTATGGCTACACCTTC. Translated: CASTQVNYGYTF.

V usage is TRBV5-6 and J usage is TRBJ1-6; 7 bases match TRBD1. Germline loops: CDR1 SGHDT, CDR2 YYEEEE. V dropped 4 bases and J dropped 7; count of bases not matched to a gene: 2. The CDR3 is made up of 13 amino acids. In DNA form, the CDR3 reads TGTGCCAGCAGCACGGGACAGAATTCACCCCTCCACTTT. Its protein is CASSTGQNSPLHF.

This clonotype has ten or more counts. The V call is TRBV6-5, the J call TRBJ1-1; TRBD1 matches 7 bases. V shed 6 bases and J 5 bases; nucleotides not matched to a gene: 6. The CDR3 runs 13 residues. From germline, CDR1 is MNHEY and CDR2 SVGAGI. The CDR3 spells CASSSGGWTEAFF. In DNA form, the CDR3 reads TGTGCCAGCAGCTCAGGGGGATGGACTGAAGCTTTCTTT.

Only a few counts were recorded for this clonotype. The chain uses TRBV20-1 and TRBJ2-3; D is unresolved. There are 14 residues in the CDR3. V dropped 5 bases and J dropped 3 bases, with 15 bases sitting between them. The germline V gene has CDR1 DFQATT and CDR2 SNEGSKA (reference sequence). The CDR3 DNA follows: TGCAGTGCTGCCAATAGCCCTAGGACAGATACGCAGTATTTT. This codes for CSAANSPRTDTQYF.

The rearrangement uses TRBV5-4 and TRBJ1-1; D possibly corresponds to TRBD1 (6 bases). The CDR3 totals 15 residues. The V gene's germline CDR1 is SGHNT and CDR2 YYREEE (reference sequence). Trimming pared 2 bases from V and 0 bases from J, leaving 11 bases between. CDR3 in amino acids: CASSFDRLMNTEAFF. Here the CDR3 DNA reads TGTGCCAGCAGCTTCGACAGGCTTATGAACACTGAAGCTTTCTTT.

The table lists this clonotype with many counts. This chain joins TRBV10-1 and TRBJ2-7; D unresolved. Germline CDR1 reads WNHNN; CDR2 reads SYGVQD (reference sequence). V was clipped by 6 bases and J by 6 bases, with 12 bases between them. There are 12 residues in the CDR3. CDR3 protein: CASSLDLTEQYF. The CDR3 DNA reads TGCGCCAGCAGCTTGGACCTGACCGAGCAGTACTTC.

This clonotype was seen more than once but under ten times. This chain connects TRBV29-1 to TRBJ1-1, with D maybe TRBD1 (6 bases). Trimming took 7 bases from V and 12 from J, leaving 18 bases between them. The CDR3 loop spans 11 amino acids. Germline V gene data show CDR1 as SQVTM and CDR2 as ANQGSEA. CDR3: CSAGQTSSTFF. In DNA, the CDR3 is TGCAGCGCTGGACAGACGAGTTCGACTTTCTTT.

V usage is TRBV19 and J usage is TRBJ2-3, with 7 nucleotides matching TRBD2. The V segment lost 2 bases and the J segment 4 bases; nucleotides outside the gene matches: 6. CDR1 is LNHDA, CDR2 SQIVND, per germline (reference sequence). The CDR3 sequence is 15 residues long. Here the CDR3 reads CASSIRSGESDTQYF. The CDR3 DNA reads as TGTGCCAGTAGTATAAGGAGCGGGGAGTCAGATACGCAGTATTTT.

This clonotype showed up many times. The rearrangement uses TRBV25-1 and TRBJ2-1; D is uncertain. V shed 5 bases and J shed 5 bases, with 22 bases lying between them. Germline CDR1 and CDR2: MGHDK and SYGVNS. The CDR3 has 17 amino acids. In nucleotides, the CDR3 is TGTGCCAGCAGTCCCCCTACGGGCACCGGAAGGCACAATGAGCAGTTCTTC. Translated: CASSPPTGTGRHNEQFF.

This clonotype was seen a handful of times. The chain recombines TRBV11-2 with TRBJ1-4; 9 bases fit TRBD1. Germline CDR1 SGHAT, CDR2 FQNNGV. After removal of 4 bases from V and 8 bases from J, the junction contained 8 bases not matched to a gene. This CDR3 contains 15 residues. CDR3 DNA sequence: TGTGCCAGCAGCTCCGGGACAGGGATCGGAGAAAAACTGTTTTTT. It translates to CASSSGTGIGEKLFF. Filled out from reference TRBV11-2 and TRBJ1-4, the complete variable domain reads EAGVAQSPRYKIIEKRQSVAFWCNPISGHATLYWYQQILGQGPKLLIQFQNNGVVDDSQLPKDRFSAERLKGVDSTLKIQPAKLEDSAVYLCASSSGTGIGEKLFFGSGTQLSVL.

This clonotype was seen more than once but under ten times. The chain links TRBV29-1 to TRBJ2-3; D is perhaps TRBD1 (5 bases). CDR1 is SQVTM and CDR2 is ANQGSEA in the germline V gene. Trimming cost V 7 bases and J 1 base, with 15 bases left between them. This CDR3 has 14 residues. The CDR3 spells CSAARVGGTDTQYF. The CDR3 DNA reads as TGCAGCGCCGCCAGGGTAGGGGGCACAGATACGCAGTATTTT.

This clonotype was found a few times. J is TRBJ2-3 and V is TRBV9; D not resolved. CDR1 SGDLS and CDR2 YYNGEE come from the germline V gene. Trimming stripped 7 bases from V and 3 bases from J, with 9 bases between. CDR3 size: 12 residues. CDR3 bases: TGTGCCAGCCGGTGGGGAACAGATACGCAGTATTTT. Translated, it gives CASRWGTDTQYF. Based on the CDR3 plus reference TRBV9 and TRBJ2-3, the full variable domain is DSGVTQTPKHLITATGQRVTLRCSPRSGDLSVYWYQQSLDQGLQFLIQYYNGEERAKGNILERFSAQQFPDLHSELNLSSLELGDSALYFCASRWGTDTQYFGPGTRLTVL.

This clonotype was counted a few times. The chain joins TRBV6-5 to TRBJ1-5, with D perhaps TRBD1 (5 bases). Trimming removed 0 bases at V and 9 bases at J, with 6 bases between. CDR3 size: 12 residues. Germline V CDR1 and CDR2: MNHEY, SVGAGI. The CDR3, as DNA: TGTGCCAGCAGTTACTCTGGGGGGCCCCAGCATTTT. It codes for CASSYSGGPQHF.

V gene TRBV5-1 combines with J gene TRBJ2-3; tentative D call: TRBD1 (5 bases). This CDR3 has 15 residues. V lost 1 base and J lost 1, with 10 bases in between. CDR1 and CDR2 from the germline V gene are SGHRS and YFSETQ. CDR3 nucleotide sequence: TGCGCCAGCAGCTTGCAGCTGACAGGCACAGATACGCAGTATTTT. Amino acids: CASSLQLTGTDTQYF. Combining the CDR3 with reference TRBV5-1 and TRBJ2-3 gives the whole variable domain KAGVTQTPRYLIKTRGQQVTLSCSPISGHRSVSWYQQTPGQGLQFLFEYFSETQRNKGNFPGRFSGRQFSNSRSEMNVSTLELGDSALYLCASSLQLTGTDTQYFGPGTRLTVL.

CDR3 DNA sequence: TGCGCCAGCAGCTTGGAGGTTGGCACAGATACGCAGTATTTT. Translation gives CASSLEVGTDTQYF. The V and J genes are TRBV5-1 and TRBJ2-3, with D unclear. Germline V CDR1 and CDR2: SGHRS, YFSETQ. The CDR3 covers 14 residues. Trimming shortened V by 0 bases and J by 1 base, and 6 bases separated the two germline ends. Based on the CDR3 plus reference TRBV5-1 and TRBJ2-3, the full variable domain is KAGVTQTPRYLIKTRGQQVTLSCSPISGHRSVSWYQQTPGQGLQFLFEYFSETQRNKGNFPGRFSGRQFSNSRSEMNVSTLELGDSALYLCASSLEVGTDTQYFGPGTRLTVL.

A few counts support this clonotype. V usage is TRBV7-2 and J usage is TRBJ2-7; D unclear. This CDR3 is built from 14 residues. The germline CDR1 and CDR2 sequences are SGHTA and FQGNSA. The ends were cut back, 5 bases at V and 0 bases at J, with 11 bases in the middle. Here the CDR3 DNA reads TGTGCCAGCAGCCACCCCCCCCACTCCTACGAGCAGTACTTC. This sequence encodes CASSHPPHSYEQYF.

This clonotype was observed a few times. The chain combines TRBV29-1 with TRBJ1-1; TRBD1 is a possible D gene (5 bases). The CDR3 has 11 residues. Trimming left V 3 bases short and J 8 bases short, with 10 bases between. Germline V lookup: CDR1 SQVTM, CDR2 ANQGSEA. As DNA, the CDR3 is TGCAGCGTTGATCCGACAGCCGAAGCTTTCTTT. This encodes CSVDPTAEAFF.

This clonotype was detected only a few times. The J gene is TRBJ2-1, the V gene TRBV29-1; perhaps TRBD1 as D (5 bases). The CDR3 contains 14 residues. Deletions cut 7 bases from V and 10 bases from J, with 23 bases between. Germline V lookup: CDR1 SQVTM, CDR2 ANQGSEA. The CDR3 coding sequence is TGCAGCGCCCCTCCCAGTATAGCAAAGGGGGAGCAGTTCTTC. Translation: CSAPPSIAKGEQFF.

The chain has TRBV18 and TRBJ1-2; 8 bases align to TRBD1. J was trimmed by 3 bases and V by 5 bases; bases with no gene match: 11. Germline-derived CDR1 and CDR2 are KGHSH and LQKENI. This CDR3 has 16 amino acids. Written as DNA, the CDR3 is TGTGCCAGCTCAGCCGGCGGGACAGGCCTATACTATGGCTACACCTTC. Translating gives CASSAGGTGLYYGYTF.

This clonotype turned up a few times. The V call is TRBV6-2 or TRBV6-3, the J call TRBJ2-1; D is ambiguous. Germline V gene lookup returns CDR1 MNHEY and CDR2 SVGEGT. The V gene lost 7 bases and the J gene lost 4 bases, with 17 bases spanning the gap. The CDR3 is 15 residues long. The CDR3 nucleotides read TGTGCCAGCACTCAGGCACCGATAGTATACAATGAGCAGTTCTTC. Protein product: CASTQAPIVYNEQFF.

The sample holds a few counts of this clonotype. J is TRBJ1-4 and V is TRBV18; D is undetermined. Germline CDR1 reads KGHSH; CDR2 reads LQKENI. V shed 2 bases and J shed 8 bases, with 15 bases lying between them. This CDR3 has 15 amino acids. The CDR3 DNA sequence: TGTGCCAGCTCACCAGATCGGACCAATTTCGAAAAACTGTTTTTT. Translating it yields CASSPDRTNFEKLFF.

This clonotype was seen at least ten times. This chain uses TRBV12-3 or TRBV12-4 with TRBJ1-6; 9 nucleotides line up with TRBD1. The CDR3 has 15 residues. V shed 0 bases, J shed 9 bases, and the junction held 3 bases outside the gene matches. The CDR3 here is CASSLAPGQGSPLHF. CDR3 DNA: TGTGCCAGCAGTTTAGCCCCGGGACAGGGTTCACCCCTCCACTTT.

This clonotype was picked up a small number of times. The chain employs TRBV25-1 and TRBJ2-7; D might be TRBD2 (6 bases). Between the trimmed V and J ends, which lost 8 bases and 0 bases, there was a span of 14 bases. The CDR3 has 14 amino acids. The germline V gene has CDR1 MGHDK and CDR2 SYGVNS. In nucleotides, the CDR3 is TGTGCCAGCTCCTTTAGCGGATTCTCCTACGAGCAGTACTTC. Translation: CASSFSGFSYEQYF.

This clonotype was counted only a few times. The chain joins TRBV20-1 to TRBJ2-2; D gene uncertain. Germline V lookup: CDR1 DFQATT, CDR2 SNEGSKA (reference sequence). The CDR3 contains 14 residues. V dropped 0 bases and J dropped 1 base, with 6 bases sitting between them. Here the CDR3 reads CSARDERNTGELFF. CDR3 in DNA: TGCAGTGCTAGAGATGAACGGAACACCGGGGAGCTGTTTTTT.